This T cell receptor beta chain appears in the sequencing data of a study of neurological immune-mediated disorders. Germline loops: CDR1 DFQATT, CDR2 SNEGSKA (reference sequence). This CDR3 spans 16 amino acids. Trimming removed 6 bases from V and 1 base from J; junction bases left unmatched: 10. This clonotype was seen repeatedly, ten times or more. The antigen is not known. Described time point: longitudinal time-point 3. The unsorted libraries originated from 2 million PBMCs that had been stored at -80 C. Regarding the study as a whole: Subjects shared no identical expanded-clone CDR3 amino acid sequences, suggesting private TCR-beta repertoires in all groups.

The cDNA was generated by 5'RACE with 10-nucleotide random UMIs. TCRdb reprocessed the 5' RACE reads via MiXCR and lists one record per CDR3 protein. The sample lists under 100,000 distinct CDR3 sequences, about 4.5% occurring once. The sequence came from a woman aged 60-70 years with multiple sclerosis. V is TRBV20-1 and J is TRBJ2-3; the match to TRBD2 covers 10 bases. Sequenced input: PBMCs. The CDR3 reads CSAVPAGGLGTDTQYF. In DNA, the CDR3 is TGCAGTGCAGTCCCAGCGGGGGGGCTGGGCACAGATACGCAGTATTTT.